Below, one T cell receptor (beta chain) is given with its context. Trimming took 3 bases from V and 6 from J; bases not matched to a gene: 2. Germline CDR1 reads WSHSY; CDR2 reads SAAADI. The CDR3 loop spans 13 amino acids. The sample originates from a study of OX40 agonist ivuxolimab in advanced cancers. The method was immunoSEQ multiplex PCR; TCRdb's version includes in-frame clones alone and lacks a portion of them. The table shows 70,000 or so clones, with 80% occurring only once. The sequence came from an adult with an advanced solid tumor such as melanoma, head and neck, liver or kidney cancer. The V gene is TRBV10-2, the J gene TRBJ1-1, with 9 bases lining up with TRBD1. This sample comprised CD4+ or CD8+ T cells sorted from blood, obtained in a trial of the OX40 agonist ivuxolimab. Here the CDR3 reads CASSDRQGAEAFF. CDR3 bases: TGCGCCAGCAGTGATCGACAGGGGGCTGAAGCTTTCTTT.